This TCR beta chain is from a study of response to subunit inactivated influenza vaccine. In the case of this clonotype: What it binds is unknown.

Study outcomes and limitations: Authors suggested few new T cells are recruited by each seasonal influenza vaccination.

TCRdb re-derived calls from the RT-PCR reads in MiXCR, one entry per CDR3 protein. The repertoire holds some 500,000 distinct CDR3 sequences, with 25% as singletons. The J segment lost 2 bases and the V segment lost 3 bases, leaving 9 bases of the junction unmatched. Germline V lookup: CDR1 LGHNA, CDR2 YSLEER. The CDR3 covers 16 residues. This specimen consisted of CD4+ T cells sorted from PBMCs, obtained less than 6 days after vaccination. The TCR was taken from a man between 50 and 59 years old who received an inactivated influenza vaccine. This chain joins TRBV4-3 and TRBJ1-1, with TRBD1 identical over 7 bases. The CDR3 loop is CASSQDQDRKNTEAFF. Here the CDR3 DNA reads TGCGCCAGCAGCCAGGATCAGGACAGGAAAAACACTGAAGCTTTCTTT.